The rows below give T cell receptor beta chains drawn from one sample of a study of T cells in Graves' hyperthyroidism and ophthalmopathy. TCRdb re-called the multiplex PCR reads with MiXCR, one entry per CDR3 protein. Of 550,000 to 850,000 distinct CDR3 sequences listed, about 17% are singletons. Sequencing used blood. These receptors came from a woman aged 45-65 years with Graves' hyperthyroidism that later progressed to Graves' ophthalmopathy. The CDR3 runs from the conserved cysteine through the conserved F or W. The order of the fields is V gene, J gene, D gene, clone size, CDR3 DNA, CDR3 protein. A D gene is named only where the DNA matches it firmly. Where a row states a size, it is once, few, many or the class of an expanded clone; other rows omit it.

TRBV7-8	TRBJ2-1	-	many	TGTGCCAGCAGCTTAGGGGATGAGCAGTTCTTC	CASSLGDEQFF
TRBV12-3/TRBV12-4	TRBJ1-2	-	-	TGTGCCAGCACTGGGGACCGGGGTCCCTGGGATGGCTACACCTTC	CASTGDRGPWDGYTF
TRBV5-6	TRBJ1-6	-	few	TGTGCCAGCAGCTTGGTGTTACAGACTTCACCCCTCCACTTT	CASSLVLQTSPLHF
TRBV3-1	TRBJ2-3	-	many	TGTGCCAGCAGCCAAGACGGGTCGGGGGCAGGGGATACGCAGTATTTT	CASSQDGSGAGDTQYF
TRBV7-3	TRBJ2-7	TRBD2	many	TGTGCCAGCAGCTCCAGCGGGGGGGGGGACGAGCAGTACTTC	CASSSSGGGDEQYF
TRBV20-1	TRBJ1-1	TRBD1	-	TGCAGTGCATGGGGACAGGGATACGGTGGGAACACTGAAGCTTTCTTT	CSAWGQGYGGNTEAFF
TRBV7-9	TRBJ1-1	TRBD1	-	TGTGCCAGCAGCCCCCGAGGGACAGGGGGCCGGTACACTGAAGCTTTCTTT	CASSPRGTGGRYTEAFF
TRBV7-9	TRBJ2-1	TRBD2	many	TGTGCCAGCAGCACTGGACTAGCAGCTGGTGAGCAGTTCTTC	CASSTGLAAGEQFF
TRBV27	TRBJ1-1	TRBD1	many	TGTGCCAGCAGAGACAGGGCGTACACTGAAGCTTTCTTT	CASRDRAYTEAFF
TRBV4-1	TRBJ1-5	-	few	TGCGCCAGCAGCCAAGATAACACAGGGCAGTATCAGCCCCAGCATTTT	CASSQDNTGQYQPQHF
TRBV5-1	TRBJ2-3	-	few	TGCGCCAGCAGCTTGAGTCTAGGAGGGACAGATACGCAGTATTTT	CASSLSLGGTDTQYF
TRBV20-1	TRBJ1-6	TRBD1	many	TGCAGTGCTACCGGACAGGGAGGTCGGTCACCCCTCCACTTT	CSATGQGGRSPLHF
TRBV2	TRBJ2-2	-	-	TGTGCCAGTTTTAGACAGGCCTACACCGAGGAGCTGTTTTTT	CASFRQAYTEELFF
TRBV12-3/TRBV12-4	TRBJ2-7	TRBD1	many	TGTGCCAGCAGCTGGGACAGAGGTAGTACCGAGCAGTACTTC	CASSWDRGSTEQYF
TRBV20-1	TRBJ1-1	-	many	TGCAGTGCTAGAATGGGCTTCCAATGGGGGACTGAAGCTTTCTTT	CSARMGFQWGTEAFF
TRBV6-1	TRBJ1-5	-	many	TGTGCCAGCAGTTTTGGGCCGGGGGGTAGCAATCAGCCCCAGCATTTT	CASSFGPGGSNQPQHF
TRBV6-1	TRBJ1-1	TRBD1	-	TGTGCCAGCAGTCCATCCGGGACAGGGGGCGCAAACGAAGCTTTCTTT	CASSPSGTGGANEAFF
TRBV7-2	TRBJ2-1	TRBD2	-	TGTGCCAGCAGCTTAGCGGGGGACTACGGTGAGCAGTTCTTC	CASSLAGDYGEQFF
TRBV5-1	TRBJ1-1	TRBD1	many	TGCGCCAGCAGCTTGGGGGGACAGGGAGGGACTGAAGCTTTCTTT	CASSLGGQGGTEAFF
TRBV20-1	TRBJ2-3	TRBD1	many	TGCAGTGCCGGGGACAGTGGCACAGATACGCAGTATTTT	CSAGDSGTDTQYF
TRBV5-1	TRBJ2-1	TRBD2	many	TGCGCCAGCAGCTTAGCGGGGGCCAACAATGAGCAGTTCTTC	CASSLAGANNEQFF
TRBV24-1	TRBJ1-2	-	-	TGTGCCACCAGTGATTCGCCCGGAGGGGGCTACACCTTC	CATSDSPGGGYTF
TRBV5-1	TRBJ2-1	TRBD2	many	TGCGCCAGCAGCTTGATGAGCGGGGGGGCCGGGGGTGAGCAGTTCTTC	CASSLMSGGAGGEQFF
TRBV2	TRBJ2-5	TRBD2	-	TGTGCCAGCAGTGATCAGCGGGGCGGGGAGACCCAGTACTTC	CASSDQRGGETQYF
TRBV7-8	TRBJ1-4	-	-	TGTGCCAGCAGCTTGAGGCAAGGGGCGGGAGAAAAACTGTTTTTT	CASSLRQGAGEKLFF
TRBV10-2	TRBJ1-1	-	few	TGCGCCAGCAGTGAGTCAATTTGGGTGGTTGGCACTGAAGCTTTCTTT	CASSESIWVVGTEAFF
TRBV10-3	TRBJ1-2	TRBD1	few	TGTGCCATCAGTGAGTCGGGACAGCCTAACTATGGCTACACCTTC	CAISESGQPNYGYTF
TRBV2	TRBJ2-2	TRBD1	-	TGTGCCAGCCTGGACAGGGGGCCCACGGGGGAGCTGTTTTTT	CASLDRGPTGELFF
TRBV30	TRBJ2-3	TRBD2	few	TGTGCCTGGAGTGTTCCAGCGGGGGGAATGATTAGCACAGATACGCAGTATTTT	CAWSVPAGGMISTDTQYF